This T cell receptor (beta chain) was found in a study of spatial heterogeneity in lung cancer. Across the whole study: There were consistently more beta-chain sequences detected than alpha-chain sequences. An average of more than ten raw reads was observed per unique TCR and UMI combination.

The study's findings and limits: Circulating ubiquitous expanded tumor TCRs were observed more frequently at resection than at follow-up.

This clonotype was counted ten times or more. Its target is not known. The time point: sample taken at primary tumor resection. Whole RNA obtained from tumor, nontumor lung or frozen PBMC underwent sequencing without sorting. TCRdb processed the 5' RACE reads anew with MiXCR; each CDR3 protein has one entry. The table shows roughly 23,000 distinct CDR3 sequences, with 4% to 6% occurring only once. The material was PBMCs, obtained at surgery. The origin of this receptor is a male donor with early-stage non-small cell lung cancer.

The CDR3 DNA follows: TGTGCCAGCTACCCACCAACCCGGAGACGAGCCGGGGAGCTGTTTTTT. Translated: CASYPPTRRRAGELFF. The J gene is TRBJ2-2, the V gene TRBV6-1; no clear D. CDR3 length equals 16 residues. Germline CDR1 reads MNHNS; CDR2 reads SASEGT. Trimming removed 8 bases from V and 6 bases from J, with 22 bases in between.